A single sample is the source of the 7 T cell receptor beta chains below, sequenced in a study of OX40 agonist ivuxolimab in advanced cancers. Clones were read by immunoSEQ multiplex PCR, and TCRdb kept only the in-frame ones, dropping some. The repertoire includes roughly 69,000 clones, roughly nine tenths of them detected once, and about 4% sits in the top ten. The source was CD4+ or CD8+ T cells sorted from blood, collected in a trial of the OX40 agonist ivuxolimab. These receptors were collected from an adult with an advanced solid tumor such as melanoma, head and neck, liver or kidney cancer.

The J gene is TRBJ2-7, the V gene TRBV28; D not certain. The germline gives CDR1 MDHEN, CDR2 SYDVKM. Trimming left V 1 base short and J 6 bases short, with 10 bases between. The CDR3 runs to 13 residues. CDR3 sequence: CASSLSTGSEQYF. As DNA, the CDR3 is TGTGCCAGCAGTTTATCAACCGGTTCCGAGCAGTACTTC.

The chain employs TRBV27 and TRBJ2-5; weak D call: TRBD1 (5 bases). V was pared by 3 bases and J by 3 bases, with 17 bases between. This CDR3 comprises 16 residues. Per the germline V gene, CDR1 is MNHEY and CDR2 is SMNVEV (reference sequence). DNA for the CDR3: TGTGCCAGCAGTTTTTCCCAGGGTCTTACGGAAGAGACCCAGTACTTC. Protein: CASSFSQGLTEETQYF.

This rearrangement joins TRBV7-9 to TRBJ1-2; TRBD1 is a possible D gene (6 bases). V was shortened by 1 base and J by 8 bases, with 14 bases between the two germline ends. Germline V gene sequence: CDR1 SEHNR, CDR2 FQNEAQ (reference sequence). The CDR3 is 14 residues long. The CDR3, as DNA: TGTGCCAGCAGCTTAGGGGGGCCCTCGAGCGGCTACACCTTC. It translates to CASSLGGPSSGYTF.

The chain carries TRBV7-9 and TRBJ1-2; 9 bases align to TRBD1. V lost 4 bases and J lost 7; bases outside the gene matches: 16. The germline CDR1 and CDR2 sequences are SEHNR and FQNEAQ (reference sequence). The CDR3 is made up of 17 amino acids. The CDR3 region has the DNA TGTGCCAGCAGCTCAATACAGGGGGCGATGGTTGATGTTGGCTACACCTTC. It encodes CASSSIQGAMVDVGYTF.

This clone has just one count. The V and J genes are TRBV28 and TRBJ1-1; the D is unclear. The CDR3 is made up of 16 amino acids. Germline V gene lookup returns CDR1 MDHEN and CDR2 SYDVKM. V was clipped by 2 bases and J by 2 bases, with 15 bases between them. This CDR3 is CASSLRQEPINTEAFF. For the CDR3, the DNA is TGTGCCAGCAGTTTACGGCAGGAACCGATTAACACTGAAGCTTTCTTT.

The rearrangement joins TRBV7-9 to TRBJ1-1; no reliable D call. Trimming stripped 3 bases from V and 1 base from J, with 6 bases between. CDR1 SEHNR and CDR2 FQNEAQ come from the germline V gene (reference sequence). The CDR3 has 13 residues. CDR3 protein: CASSFESNTEAFF. CDR3 bases: TGTGCCAGCAGCTTTGAATCGAACACTGAAGCTTTCTTT.

The chain recombines TRBV19 with TRBJ2-2; 7 bases map to TRBD1. The V and J ends lost 5 bases and 6 bases, in that order; junction bases with no gene match: 6. The CDR3 is 14 amino acids. CDR1 is LNHDA and CDR2 is SQIVND in the germline V gene (reference sequence). CDR3 residues: CASSWAGGSGELFF. CDR3 nucleotides: TGTGCCAGTAGTTGGGCAGGGGGTTCCGGGGAGCTGTTTTTT.